The present T cell receptor (beta chain) was sequenced within a study of T cells after yellow fever vaccination. Study-level background: SMART-Seq v4 Ultra Low Input served to prepare low-cell-number fractions.

Regarding the study as a whole: Most clones from primary vaccination were detected again post-booster (roughly 95% CD4, roughly 85% CD8). Sorted repertoires could include abundant contaminating clonotypes from bulk cells.

This clonotype was found many times. Its antigen remains unknown. 5'RACE template switching produced TCR cDNA carrying a universal primer site and UMIs. TCRdb ran MiXCR on the 5' RACE reads and lists one entry per CDR3 protein. This table has hundreds of thousands of distinct CDR3 sequences, roughly 4% appearing once. The TCR comes from a young man who received the YFV17D yellow fever vaccine. The sequenced sample was PBMCs, obtained on the day of the yellow fever booster vaccination.

DNA of the CDR3: TGTGCCAGCAGCTTAATGGGGACAGGGGGCCCTGGAAACACCATATATTTT. This codes for CASSLMGTGGPGNTIYF. V and J are TRBV7-6 and TRBJ1-3; 12 bases fit TRBD1. The CDR3 is 17 residues long. Germline V CDR1 and CDR2: SGHVS, FNYEAQ. V lost 2 bases, J lost 2 bases, and 4 bases stayed unmatched.